These 12 T cell receptor beta chains were all obtained from the same sample, sequenced in a study of T cell responses to AZD1222 COVID-19 vaccine. Produced via immunoSEQ multiplex PCR; TCRdb's table is partial and in-frame only. The sample holds under 80,000 clones; roughly 84% are singletons and the top ten take less than 25%. Sequencing was performed on peripheral blood, taken on day 0 of AZD1222 vaccination. Source of these receptors: an adult in good health.

The chain uses TRBV27 and TRBJ2-1; 8 bases agree with TRBD2. The CDR3 runs to 16 residues. The V and J ends lost 5 bases and 8 bases, in that order; junction bases with no gene match: 14. Per germline, CDR1 MNHEY and CDR2 SMNVEV (reference sequence). The CDR3 bases are TGTGCCAGCAGTAACCAACTAGCGGACGTCTCGGATGAGCAGTTCTTC. Amino acids: CASSNQLADVSDEQFF.

This rearrangement joins TRBV6-1 to TRBJ2-1, with D possibly TRBD1 on 5 matching bases. The V end lost 2 bases, the J end lost 1 base, and 15 bases lay between the germline ends. The CDR3 covers 17 residues. Germline V gene lookup returns CDR1 MNHNS and CDR2 SASEGT. DNA of the CDR3: TGTGCCAGCAGTGAACTTGTCGGGCAGGGATCCTACAATGAGCAGTTCTTC. Amino acid sequence: CASSELVGQGSYNEQFF.

The sample holds one count of this clone. The gene calls are TRBV4-2 and TRBJ2-1; 11 bases align to TRBD2. V shed 2 bases, J shed 2 bases, and the junction held 2 bases outside the gene matches. Per germline, CDR1 LGHNA and CDR2 YNFKEQ. The CDR3 sequence is 16 residues long. The CDR3 sequence: CASSQLLAGAYNEQFF. The CDR3 DNA reads TGTGCCAGCAGCCAACTACTAGCGGGAGCCTACAATGAGCAGTTCTTC.

This chain connects TRBV7-8 to TRBJ1-4; the D is unclear. The V gene's germline CDR1 is SGHVS and CDR2 FQNEAQ. The length of the CDR3 is 15 residues. V lost 6 bases to trimming and J lost 0 bases, with 11 bases between them. DNA for the CDR3: TGTGCCAGCAGTTCCGCACAGTCAACTAATGAAAAACTGTTTTTT. This gives the protein CASSSAQSTNEKLFF.

V usage is TRBV14 and J usage is TRBJ2-6; D is possibly TRBD2 (6 bases). The germline V gene has CDR1 SGHDN and CDR2 FVKESK. The ends were cut back, 0 bases at V and 0 bases at J, with 18 bases in the middle. The CDR3 extends over 20 amino acids. CDR3 nucleotide sequence: TGTGCCAGCAGCCAAGAGGGCCGGGGGTCTTCTTTCTCTGGGGCCAACGTCCTGACTTTC. Its protein product is CASSQEGRGSSFSGANVLTF.

The chain uses TRBV28 and TRBJ2-1; a possible D gene is TRBD2 (5 bases). The germline V and J ends were trimmed by 7 bases and 0 bases, with 16 bases remaining between them. Germline V CDR1 and CDR2: MDHEN, SYDVKM. CDR3 length: 16 residues. The CDR3 sequence: CASTSSGVSSYNEQFF. The CDR3 DNA reads as TGTGCCAGCACTTCTTCCGGGGTTAGCTCCTACAATGAGCAGTTCTTC.

V usage is TRBV19 and J usage is TRBJ2-4; D is possibly TRBD1 (6 bases). V was clipped by 5 bases and J by 4 bases, with 15 bases between them. The CDR3 length is 15 residues. The germline V gene has CDR1 LNHDA and CDR2 SQIVND (reference sequence). This chain's CDR3 is CASSPGADPKNIQYF. The CDR3 nucleotides read TGTGCCAGTAGTCCAGGGGCCGATCCTAAAAACATTCAGTACTTC.

This clone has more than one count but fewer than ten. This chain joins TRBV4-2 and TRBJ2-2; weak D call: TRBD1 (5 bases). CDR1 and CDR2 from the germline V gene are LGHNA and YNFKEQ. The CDR3 is 14 residues long. V was shortened by 1 base and J by 4 bases, with 7 bases between the two germline ends. Written as DNA, the CDR3 is TGTGCCAGCAGCCAAGCAGGGCTCACCGGGGAGCTGTTTTTT. The encoded protein is CASSQAGLTGELFF.

The chain has TRBV27 and TRBJ2-7; perhaps D is TRBD1 or TRBD2 (5 bases each). V was clipped by 4 bases and J by 2 bases, with 9 bases between them. The CDR3 consists of 13 residues. Per germline, CDR1 MNHEY and CDR2 SMNVEV (reference sequence). The CDR3 reads CASSWGRTYEQYF. For the CDR3, the DNA is TGTGCCAGCAGTTGGGGACGGACCTACGAGCAGTACTTC.

A few counts support this clone. The chain joins TRBV15 to TRBJ1-4; the match to TRBD1 covers 12 bases. The J segment lost 3 bases and the V segment lost 2 bases, leaving 4 bases of the junction unmatched. The CDR3 runs to 17 residues. Per the germline V gene, CDR1 is LNHNV and CDR2 is YYDKDF (reference sequence). CDR3 nucleotides: TGTGCCACCAGCAGACCGGGACAGGGGGCGGCTAATGAAAAACTGTTTTTT. Amino acids: CATSRPGQGAANEKLFF. The full variable domain, completed using reference TRBV15 and TRBJ1-4, is DAMVIQNPRYQVTQFGKPVTLSCSQTLNHNVMYWYQQKSSQAPKLLFHYYDKDFNNEADTPDNFQSRRPNTSFCFLDIRSPGLGDTAMYLCATSRPGQGAANEKLFFGSGTQLSVL.

The V call is TRBV7-9, the J call TRBJ2-1; D perhaps matches TRBD2 (5 bases). Germline CDR1 is SEHNR and CDR2 is FQNEAQ (reference sequence). The CDR3 extends over 14 amino acids. V lost 2 bases to trimming and J lost 7 bases, with 12 bases between them. The CDR3 region has the DNA TGTGCCAGCAGCTTATCGTGGGAGCGGAATGAGCAGTTCTTC. Protein sequence: CASSLSWERNEQFF.

The rearrangement uses TRBV7-2 and TRBJ2-7, with D perhaps matching TRBD1 or TRBD2 (5 bases each). V was trimmed by 3 bases and J by 2 bases, leaving 11 bases between them. The CDR3 consists of 14 residues. Germline CDR1 SGHTA, CDR2 FQGNSA. The CDR3 bases are TGTGCCAGCAGCTTCGGGACGGTGACCTACGAGCAGTACTTC. Residues: CASSFGTVTYEQYF. Supplemented by reference TRBV7-2 and TRBJ2-7, the full variable domain reads GAGVSQSPSNKVTEKGKDVELRCDPISGHTALYWYRQSLGQGLEFLIYFQGNSAPDKSGLPSDRFSAERTGGSVSTLTIQRTQQEDSAVYLCASSFGTVTYEQYFGPGTRLTVT.